Below, 2 T cell receptor beta chains from the same sample are listed, as sequenced in a study of shared clonotypes between healthy human individuals. Libraries were prepared by immunoSEQ multiplex PCR; TCRdb keeps only in-frame clonotypes and omits some of them. The sample gives 2 million or so clones, 85% to 95% of which show up once; approximately 0.13% is in the top ten. The sample consisted of naive CD4+ T cells sorted from blood. Subset defined: CD45RA+ positively selected. Every receptor here comes from a man between 18 and 29 years old in good health.

V usage is TRBV7-9 and J usage is TRBJ1-2; no firm D call. In germline, CDR1 is SEHNR, CDR2 FQNEAQ (reference sequence). The CDR3 has 14 amino acids. The germline V and J ends were trimmed by 1 base and 6 bases, with 12 bases remaining between them. CDR3 sequence (DNA): TGTGCCAGCAGCTTAGTTGGGGTGGAGAATGGCTACACCTTC. It specifies CASSLVGVENGYTF.

J is TRBJ2-1 and V is TRBV5-6, with D maybe TRBD2 (6 bases). CDR3 length: 14 residues. Deletions cut 5 bases from V and 6 bases from J, with 15 bases between. Germline values: CDR1 SGHDT, CDR2 YYEEEE. CDR3 region: CASRLLERANEQFF. DNA for the CDR3: TGTGCCAGCAGATTGCTTGAGCGGGCCAATGAGCAGTTCTTC.